These 29 T cell receptor beta chains were all obtained from the same sample, sequenced in a study of blood T cell repertoires in COVID-19 (dated by TCRdb to the early 2020s). The protocol used for the library was the immunoSEQ multiplex PCR assay. TCRdb obtained this table from immuneACCESS and retained in-frame rearrangements with V and J assigned. These tables miss some clones; where compared with another copy, unresolved V genes account for less than half of the shortfall, and the remainder is unexplained. This sample has about 130,000 clones in its table, and around 81% of those were observed once. About a sixth of the sample lies in the top ten. Sequencing was carried out using peripheral blood. These TCRs come from a man aged 25 to 40 with COVID-19, enrolled during active disease.

V usage is TRBV5-1 and J usage is TRBJ1-3; 7 nucleotides agree with TRBD1. V gave up 4 bases and J gave up 0 bases; unmatched junction bases: 10. This CDR3 is built from 17 residues. Germline CDR1 SGHRS, CDR2 YFSETQ. The CDR3 coding sequence is TGCGCCAGCAGCCCTTATGGGACAGCCAGCTCTGGAAACACCATATATTTT. Protein: CASSPYGTASSGNTIYF.

This clone was picked up many times. The chain joins TRBV5-5 to TRBJ1-1; D might be TRBD1 (5 bases). The V gene's germline CDR1 is SGHKS and CDR2 YYEKEE (reference sequence). Trimming removed 6 bases at V and 0 bases at J, with 12 bases between. There are 14 residues in the CDR3. CDR3: CASKGRELNTEAFF. For the CDR3, the DNA is TGTGCCAGCAAAGGCAGGGAACTGAACACTGAAGCTTTCTTT.

Turning to this clone: The junction does not match germline at one end; this may be a read error. The gene calls are TRBV11-3 and TRBJ2-3; 7 positions match TRBD1. Germline V gene lookup returns CDR1 SGHNT and CDR2 YENEEA. The CDR3 runs 12 residues. The CDR3 loop reads CASSQETGRLHF. CDR3 nucleotides: TGTGCCAGCAGCCAAGAGACAGGGCGACTACATTTT.

The V and J genes are TRBV7-9 and TRBJ2-5; 8 nucleotides align to TRBD1. The CDR3 runs 13 residues. The trim removed 9 bases at V and 2 bases at J, leaving 5 bases unmatched. CDR1 and CDR2 (germline): SEHNR, FQNEAQ (reference sequence). CDR3 protein: CASSNRGQETQYF. In DNA form, the CDR3 reads TGTGCCAGTTCAAACAGGGGGCAAGAGACCCAGTACTTC.

This chain uses TRBV28 with TRBJ1-5, with 7 bases fitting TRBD1. This CDR3 spans 15 amino acids. CDR1 MDHEN and CDR2 SYDVKM come from the germline V gene. V lost 4 bases, J lost 6 bases, and 9 bases stayed unmatched. DNA for the CDR3: TGTGCCAGCAGTTCCGGACAGGCCGGAGGTCAGCCCCAGCATTTT. This encodes CASSSGQAGGQPQHF. The full variable domain, with the rest looked up from reference TRBV28 and TRBJ1-5, is DVKVTQSSRYLVKRTGEKVFLECVQDMDHENMFWYRQDPGLGLRLIYFSYDVKMKEKGDIPEGYSVSREKKERFSLILESASTNQTSMYLCASSSGQAGGQPQHFGDGTRLSIL.

CDR3 coding DNA: TGTGCCTGGAGTGGGGGGGACAGCTATAGCAATCAGCCCCAGCATTTT. Encoded protein: CAWSGGDSYSNQPQHF. J is TRBJ1-5 and V is TRBV30, with 7 bases matching TRBD1. Per the germline V gene, CDR1 is GTSNPN and CDR2 is SVGIG (reference sequence). V trimming: 1 base; J trimming: 0 bases; junction bases outside the gene matches: 6. The CDR3 sequence is 16 residues long. Complete variable domain (other parts from reference TRBV30 and TRBJ1-5): SQTIHQWPATLVQPVGSPLSLECTVEGTSNPNLYWYRQAAGRGLQLLFYSVGIGQISSEVPQNLSASRPQDRQFILSSKKLLLSDSGFYLCAWSGGDSYSNQPQHFGDGTRLSIL.

The chain recombines TRBV4-2 with TRBJ2-7; perhaps TRBD2 as D (5 bases). The CDR3 is made up of 17 amino acids. V lost 1 base to trimming and J lost 0 bases, with 16 bases between them. Per germline, CDR1 LGHNA and CDR2 YNFKEQ. The CDR3 bases are TGTGCCAGCAGCCAAGGAGAGACACTAGAGGACTCCTACGAGCAGTACTTC. Translating gives CASSQGETLEDSYEQYF.

The chain joins TRBV4-2 to TRBJ1-1; D call uncertain. Trimming cost V 1 base and J 1 base, with 13 bases left between them. Germline values: CDR1 LGHNA, CDR2 YNFKEQ. This CDR3 is built from 16 residues. The CDR3 loop is CASSQVGAGRNTEAFF. CDR3 nucleotides: TGTGCCAGCAGCCAAGTGGGTGCGGGGAGGAACACTGAAGCTTTCTTT.

This chain uses TRBV28 with TRBJ2-5, with 9 bases matching TRBD2. The CDR3 covers 17 residues. The J segment lost 1 base and the V segment lost 6 bases, leaving 12 bases of the junction unmatched. In germline, CDR1 is MDHEN, CDR2 SYDVKM. CDR3 protein: CASSSGGASGVQETQYF. The CDR3, as DNA: TGTGCCAGCAGCTCAGGTGGTGCTAGCGGGGTCCAAGAGACCCAGTACTTC.

The chain uses TRBV5-1 and TRBJ2-5; D ambiguous. CDR3 length: 15 amino acids. V lost 0 bases and J lost 2, with 11 bases in between. CDR1 SGHRS and CDR2 YFSETQ come from the germline V gene. The CDR3 loop is CASSLAGETQETQYF. The DNA for the CDR3 is TGCGCCAGCAGCTTGGCCGGAGAGACTCAAGAGACCCAGTACTTC.

A word on this clone: One base away lies a much larger clone, so this may be a sequencing read error. This rearrangement joins TRBV12-3 or TRBV12-4 to TRBJ2-5; TRBD1 might be the D (6 bases). This CDR3 has 12 residues. Deletions cut 6 bases from V and 2 bases from J, with 7 bases between. CDR3 amino acids: CASRGQQETQYF. The CDR3 DNA is TGTGCCAGCAGAGGACAGCAAGAGACCCAGTACTTC.

The chain joins TRBV6-5 to TRBJ2-7; D may be TRBD1 (5 bases). This CDR3 is built from 14 residues. Germline assignment: CDR1 MNHEY and CDR2 SVGAGI. V lost 6 bases and J lost 3, with 15 bases in between. The CDR3 region has the DNA TGTGCCAGCAGGGCTCAGACAGTCCGCTACGAGCAGTACTTC. Protein sequence: CASRAQTVRYEQYF.

The rearrangement uses TRBV28 and TRBJ2-1; a weak D match, TRBD2 (5 bases). The CDR3 has 11 amino acids. Germline V CDR1 and CDR2: MDHEN, SYDVKM. V dropped 6 bases and J dropped 6 bases, with 6 bases sitting between them. The CDR3: CASRRANEQFF. The CDR3 DNA reads as TGTGCCAGCAGGAGGGCCAATGAGCAGTTCTTC.

This clone was seen a few times. The chain employs TRBV12-3 or TRBV12-4 and TRBJ2-3; tentatively, D is TRBD2 (5 bases). This CDR3 has 13 amino acids. V was clipped by 6 bases and J by 0 bases, with 7 bases between them. CDR3 sequence (DNA): TGTGCCAGCAGCACGGGAAGCACAGATACGCAGTATTTT. Translated: CASSTGSTDTQYF.

The chain combines TRBV28 with TRBJ1-2; TRBD1 is a possible D gene (6 bases). The germline CDR1 and CDR2 sequences are MDHEN and SYDVKM. V was pared by 2 bases and J by 3 bases, with 13 bases between. The CDR3 runs to 15 residues. CDR3 coding DNA: TGTGCCAGCAGTTTAAGTGTGGGGGCCTACTATGGCTACACCTTC. Protein sequence: CASSLSVGAYYGYTF.

The chain combines TRBV11-1 with TRBJ2-1; 8 bases line up with TRBD2. The CDR3 sequence is 15 residues long. Germline V gene lookup returns CDR1 SGHAT and CDR2 FQDESV (reference sequence). The V gene end was trimmed by 5 bases and the J gene end by 4 bases; junction bases not matched to a gene: 7. The CDR3 sequence: CASSGPGLVYNEQFF. For the CDR3, the DNA is TGTGCCAGCAGCGGTCCGGGACTAGTTTACAATGAGCAGTTCTTC.

This chain uses TRBV11-3 with TRBJ1-1, with D perhaps matching TRBD1 (6 bases). The CDR3 spans 15 residues. Trimming shortened V by 4 bases and J by 0 bases, and 12 bases separated the two germline ends. Germline V gives CDR1 SGHNT, CDR2 YENEEA. The CDR3 sequence is CASSSRDKVNTEAFF. CDR3 DNA: TGTGCCAGCAGCTCCAGGGACAAAGTGAACACTGAAGCTTTCTTT.

The CDR3 nucleotides read TGTGCCAGCAGCAACCAGGGGAGAGAACAGCCCCAGCATTTT. It specifies CASSNQGREQPQHF. This chain links TRBV2 with TRBJ1-5, with D possibly TRBD1 on 6 matching bases. Germline CDR1 reads SNHLY; CDR2 reads FYNNEI. CDR3 size: 14 residues. The V end lost 6 bases, the J end lost 7 bases, and 16 bases lay between the germline ends.

The chain carries TRBV29-1 and TRBJ2-1, with TRBD2 identical over 7 bases. Trimming at V came to 0 bases and at J to 10 bases, leaving 9 bases not matched to a gene. CDR3 length: 14 residues. Germline V lookup: CDR1 SQVTM, CDR2 ANQGSEA. The DNA for the CDR3 is TGCAGCGTTGAAGAGTATCTAGCGGAGGACGAGCAGTTCTTC. It translates to CSVEEYLAEDEQFF.

The V gene is TRBV7-2, the J gene TRBJ2-1; weak D call: TRBD2 (5 bases). This CDR3 comprises 14 residues. CDR1 and CDR2 (germline): SGHTA, FQGNSA. Between the trimmed V and J ends, which lost 3 bases and 8 bases, there was a span of 14 bases. The CDR3 DNA is TGTGCCAGCAGCTTCCCTAGCCACGGAGATGAGCAGTTCTTC. Translation gives CASSFPSHGDEQFF.

The gene calls are TRBV9 and TRBJ1-1; weak D call: TRBD1 (5 bases). This CDR3 contains 13 residues. Germline CDR1 SGDLS, CDR2 YYNGEE. Trimming took 4 bases from V and 1 from J, leaving 8 bases between them. CDR3 sequence (DNA): TGTGCCAGCAGCTCGGGGGGGAACACTGAAGCTTTCTTT. Amino acid sequence: CASSSGGNTEAFF.

V and J are TRBV6-5 and TRBJ2-1, with D possibly matching TRBD2 (5 bases). CDR1 MNHEY and CDR2 SVGAGI come from the germline V gene. This CDR3 comprises 13 residues. With 6 bases removed from V and 6 bases from J, the gap between germline ends came to 12 bases. The CDR3 protein is CASRQLGFNEQFF. The CDR3 DNA reads as TGTGCCAGCAGGCAACTAGGTTTCAATGAGCAGTTCTTC.

This chain links TRBV10-3 with TRBJ2-3; 13 positions agree with TRBD2. The V gene's germline CDR1 is ENHRY and CDR2 SYGVKD. CDR3 length equals 15 residues. Trimming removed 10 bases from V and 4 bases from J; junction bases left unmatched: 8. The CDR3 spells CATHYTSGGADTQYF. In DNA, the CDR3 is TGTGCCACCCACTATACTAGCGGGGGGGCAGATACGCAGTATTTT.

The rearrangement joins TRBV2 to TRBJ2-7; TRBD2 aligns across 11 bases. Germline CDR1 is SNHLY and CDR2 is FYNNEI. The CDR3 is made up of 14 amino acids. V lost 10 bases, J lost 1 base, and 6 bases stayed unmatched. CDR3 nucleotide sequence: TGTGCCACCAAAGGACTAGCGGGTTCCTACGAGCAGTACTTC. Protein sequence: CATKGLAGSYEQYF.

The gene calls are TRBV6-5 and TRBJ1-5; a weak D match, TRBD1 (5 bases). The CDR3 runs to 14 residues. The V and J ends lost 10 bases and 5 bases respectively, with 18 bases between them. Per the germline V gene, CDR1 is MNHEY and CDR2 is SVGAGI. The DNA of the CDR3 is TGTGCCACCGTTGACAGCCTCTTCGATCAGCCCCAGCATTTT. Encoded protein: CATVDSLFDQPQHF.

CDR3 loop: CASTGFRTDTQYF. CDR3 in DNA: TGTGCCAGTACCGGGTTCCGCACAGATACGCAGTATTTT. J is TRBJ2-3 and V is TRBV19; D remains unclear. The CDR3 is 13 amino acids. With 7 bases removed from V and 1 base from J, the gap between germline ends came to 9 bases. Germline V CDR1 and CDR2: LNHDA, SQIVND (reference sequence).

V usage is TRBV6-5 and J usage is TRBJ1-2, with 7 bases identical to TRBD1. The V segment lost 6 bases and the J segment 0 bases; nucleotides outside the gene matches: 7. This CDR3 spans 15 amino acids. CDR1 is MNHEY, CDR2 SVGAGI, per germline. CDR3: CASSHAGTANYGYTF. The DNA for the CDR3 is TGTGCCAGCAGCCACGCCGGGACAGCTAACTATGGCTACACCTTC.

The chain uses TRBV3-1 (or the pseudogene TRBV3-2) and TRBJ1-6, with 7 bases aligning to TRBD1. The CDR3 sequence is 14 residues long. J lost 8 bases, V lost 4 bases, and 5 bases had no gene match. CDR1 is LGHDT, CDR2 YNNKEL, per germline (reference sequence). The CDR3 DNA follows: TGTGCCAGCAGCCCCGGGCAGGGGGATTCACCCCTCCACTTT. Translating it yields CASSPGQGDSPLHF.

The rearrangement links TRBV7-9 to TRBJ2-3; 7 bases are a match to TRBD2. This CDR3 is 15 amino acids long. CDR1 and CDR2 (germline): SEHNR, FQNEAQ (reference sequence). V trimming: 2 bases; J trimming: 0 bases; junction bases outside the gene matches: 2. The CDR3 reads CASSLLAASTDTQYF. The CDR3 DNA reads as TGTGCCAGCAGCTTACTAGCGGCTAGCACAGATACGCAGTATTTT.